This T cell receptor (beta chain) comes out of a study of OX40 agonist ivuxolimab in advanced cancers. On the study more broadly: Prior checkpoint blockade (anti-PD-1, anti-PD-L1 or anti-CTLA-4) was permitted; approximately 41% had it.

Only a few counts were recorded for this clone. Its antigen is currently unknown. The method was immunoSEQ multiplex PCR; TCRdb's version includes in-frame clones alone and lacks a portion of them. In the table there are 55,000 to 75,000 clones, roughly 80% of which are singletons. Findings and limits, study-wide: The specificity for antigen of the expanded peripheral T cells was not determined. The CD4+ and CD8+ T cells in the blood had expanded clonally by week 6 at 0.1 to 3.0 mg/kg.

The CDR3 has 16 residues. Trimming at V came to 3 bases and at J to 2 bases, leaving 5 bases not matched to a gene. CDR1 SGDLS and CDR2 YYNGEE come from the germline V gene. The chain employs TRBV9 and TRBJ2-2, with 9 nucleotides matching TRBD1. Sample: CD4+ or CD8+ T cells sorted from blood, taken in a trial of the OX40 agonist ivuxolimab. The clonotype originates from an adult with an advanced solid tumor such as melanoma, head and neck, liver or kidney cancer. CDR3 sequence reads: CASSDRQGGNTGELFF. The CDR3 DNA is TGTGCCAGCAGCGACCGACAGGGGGGAAACACCGGGGAGCTGTTTTTT.